This TCR beta chain was found in a study of blood T cell repertoires in COVID-19. At the level of the study: Some COVID-19 samples were acute and others convalescent; all came from the United States, Italy and Spain. PBMCs, B-cell-depleted T cells, or T cells provided the cDNA or gDNA that made up the material.

The count of this clone is one. Original processing methods: Amplification of reference gene primers was used by the study to estimate nucleated cell counts. Produced via immunoSEQ multiplex PCR; TCRdb's table is partial and in-frame only. V and J calls and clone size are as listed in that table; D and trimming were resolved from the DNA. The sample has more than 100,000 clones; roughly 79% are singletons. Germline loops: CDR1 SGHTA, CDR2 FQGTGA. This CDR3 region has 19 residues. The V and J ends lost 4 bases and 1 base, in that order; junction bases with no gene match: 15. What was sequenced was peripheral blood. The chain combines TRBV7-3 with TRBJ2-4; 8 bases agree with TRBD1. The sequence derives from a woman aged 60-70 years with active or convalescent COVID-19. The CDR3: CASSSLPTDREDAKNIQYF. The DNA for the CDR3 is TGTGCCAGCAGCTCGCTCCCTACGGACAGGGAAGATGCCAAAAACATTCAGTACTTC.